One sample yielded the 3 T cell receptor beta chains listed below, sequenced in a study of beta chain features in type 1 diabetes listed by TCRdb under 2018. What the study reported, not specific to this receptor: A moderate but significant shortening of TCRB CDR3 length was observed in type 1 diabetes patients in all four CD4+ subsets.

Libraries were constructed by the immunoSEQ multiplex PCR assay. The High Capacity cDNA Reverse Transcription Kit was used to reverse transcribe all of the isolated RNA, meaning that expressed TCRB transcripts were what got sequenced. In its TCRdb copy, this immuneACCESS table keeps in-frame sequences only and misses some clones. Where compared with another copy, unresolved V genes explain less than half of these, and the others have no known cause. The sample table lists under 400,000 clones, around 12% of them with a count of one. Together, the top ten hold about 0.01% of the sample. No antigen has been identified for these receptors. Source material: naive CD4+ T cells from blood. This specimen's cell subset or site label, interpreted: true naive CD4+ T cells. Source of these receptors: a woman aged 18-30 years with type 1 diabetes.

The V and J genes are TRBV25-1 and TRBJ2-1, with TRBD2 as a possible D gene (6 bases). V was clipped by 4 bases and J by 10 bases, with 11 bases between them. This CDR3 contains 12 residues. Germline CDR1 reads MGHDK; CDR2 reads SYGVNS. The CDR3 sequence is CASSVVREEQFF. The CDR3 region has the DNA TGTGCCAGCAGTGTCGTTCGGGAGGAGCAGTTCTTC.

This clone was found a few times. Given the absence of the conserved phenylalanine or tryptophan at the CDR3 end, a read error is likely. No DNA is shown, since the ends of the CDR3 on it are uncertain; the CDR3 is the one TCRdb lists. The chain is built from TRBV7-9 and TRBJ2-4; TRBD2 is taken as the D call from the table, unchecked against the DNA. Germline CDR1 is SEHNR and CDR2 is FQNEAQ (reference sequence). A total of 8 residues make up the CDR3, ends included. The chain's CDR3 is CASYPSGI.

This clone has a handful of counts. In DNA, the CDR3 is TGTGCCAGCAGCTTAGATTTGCTAGCTGCGTCAACAGATACGCAGTATTTT. This sequence encodes CASSLDLLAASTDTQYF. The V and J genes are TRBV7-9 and TRBJ2-3, with D tentatively TRBD2 (5 bases). Germline CDR1 reads SEHNR; CDR2 reads FQNEAQ (reference sequence). CDR3 size: 17 residues. V lost 1 base, J lost 3 bases, and 17 bases lay in between.